This TCR beta chain comes out of a study of cytomegalovirus exposure and HLA in healthy donors. Per germline, CDR1 SGHDT and CDR2 YYEEEE. Trimming took 0 bases from V and 3 from J, leaving 10 bases between them. The CDR3 extends over 14 amino acids. This clone was detected only a few times. Its target is unknown. Overall study findings and caveats: The study listed some 160 cytomegalovirus-associated TCR beta chains.

13 Jbeta primers and 60 Vbeta primers were used for the PCR. Some clones are missing from TCRdb's copy, which holds only in-frame ones; the method was immunoSEQ multiplex PCR. The sample shows roughly 140,000 clones, 75% of them seen only once. The source material was PBMCs. The sequence came from a man aged 18 to 29 in good health and CMV-seronegative. The rearrangement links TRBV5-6 to TRBJ2-7; D is undetermined. The chain's CDR3 is CASSLGDTRYEQYF. As DNA, the CDR3 is TGTGCCAGCAGCTTGGGCGACACTCGCTACGAGCAGTACTTC.